Below, 11 T cell receptor beta chains from the same sample are listed, as sequenced in a study of cytomegalovirus exposure and HLA in healthy donors. The PCR employed 60 Vbeta primers together with 13 Jbeta primers. Profiled with immunoSEQ multiplex PCR; TCRdb holds only in-frame clones, not every one. The listing contains roughly 100,000 clones. The sample was PBMCs. These receptor sequences come from a man in his forties or fifties in good health and CMV-seronegative.

V usage is TRBV5-1 and J usage is TRBJ2-5; 11 positions match TRBD2. Losses at the gene ends were 3 bases for V and 1 base for J; bases not matched to a gene: 5. CDR1 and CDR2 (germline): SGHRS, YFSETQ. This CDR3 has 16 amino acids. The CDR3: CASSSGLAGLQETQYF. The CDR3 region has the DNA TGCGCCAGCAGCTCCGGACTAGCGGGCCTCCAAGAGACCCAGTACTTC.

The gene calls are TRBV10-2 and TRBJ2-5; no reliable D call. The J call may be wrong; the DNA end is better matched by TRBJ2-7. The CDR3 is 11 residues long. CDR1 is WSHSY and CDR2 is SAAADI in the germline V gene. The chain's CDR3 is CASSDNAEQYF. CDR3 nucleotides: TGCGCCAGCAGTGATAACGCCGAGCAGTACTTC.

J is TRBJ2-3 and V is TRBV27; D not certain. V lost 5 bases and J lost 1, with 10 bases in between. CDR1 is MNHEY, CDR2 SMNVEV, per germline (reference sequence). The CDR3 length is 14 residues. CDR3 sequence: CASSKSDRTDTQYF. The CDR3 DNA sequence: TGTGCCAGCAGTAAGAGCGACCGCACAGATACGCAGTATTTT.

The rearrangement links TRBV5-1 to TRBJ2-6; D unresolved. The CDR3 spans 14 residues. Germline lookup yields CDR1 SGHRS and CDR2 YFSETQ. V gave up 7 bases and J gave up 0 bases, with 8 bases separating them. The CDR3 here is CASLENSGANVLTF. In DNA, the CDR3 is TGCGCCAGCCTCGAGAACTCTGGGGCCAACGTCCTGACTTTC.

V usage is TRBV6-1 and J usage is TRBJ1-1, with D hard to call. The CDR3 runs to 15 residues. In germline, CDR1 is MNHNS, CDR2 SASEGT. V was cut by 3 bases and J by 1 base, with 12 bases left in between. The CDR3 sequence: CASSENLVRNTEAFF. The CDR3 bases are TGTGCCAGCAGTGAGAATTTAGTGAGGAACACTGAAGCTTTCTTT.

CDR3: CASSLAGFSGANVLTF. CDR3 coding DNA: TGTGCCAGCAGCTTAGCCGGGTTCTCTGGGGCCAACGTCCTGACTTTC. This chain uses TRBV7-9 with TRBJ2-6; D gene unclear. Germline CDR1 and CDR2: SEHNR and FQNEAQ (reference sequence). V lost 0 bases to trimming and J lost 0 bases, with 6 bases between them. CDR3 length: 16 amino acids.

The chain couples TRBV28 to TRBJ2-7, with TRBD1 matching 7 bases. V shed 8 bases, J shed 2 bases, and the junction held 9 bases outside the gene matches. The CDR3 totals 14 residues. CDR1 is MDHEN and CDR2 is SYDVKM in the germline V gene. In DNA, the CDR3 is TGTGCCAGCCCCGGACAGGCGCCCCCCTACGAGCAGTACTTC. It yields the protein CASPGQAPPYEQYF.

The V call is TRBV2, the J call TRBJ2-7; tentatively, D is TRBD1 (5 bases). CDR1 is SNHLY and CDR2 is FYNNEI in the germline V gene. This CDR3 contains 14 residues. Trimming removed 3 bases at V and 7 bases at J, with 16 bases between. CDR3 residues: CASSEARVAPEQYF. The CDR3 coding sequence is TGTGCCAGCAGTGAGGCCAGGGTGGCCCCTGAGCAGTACTTC.

The rearrangement joins TRBV11-2 to TRBJ2-6, with D hard to call. Germline V gives CDR1 SGHAT, CDR2 FQNNGV. V shed 2 bases and J shed 0 bases, with 11 bases lying between them. This CDR3 has 17 amino acids. The DNA of the CDR3 is TGTGCCAGCAGCTTACCCCCTTTCAGCTCTGGGGCCAACGTCCTGACTTTC. Translating gives CASSLPPFSSGANVLTF.

The rearrangement joins TRBV19 to TRBJ1-2; D gene unclear. CDR3 size: 12 residues. Per germline, CDR1 LNHDA and CDR2 SQIVND (reference sequence). V dropped 5 bases and J dropped 8 bases, with 12 bases sitting between them. CDR3 sequence reads: CASSLSKRGYTF. The CDR3 region has the DNA TGTGCCAGTAGTCTTAGTAAGAGAGGCTACACCTTC.

The chain has TRBV5-1 and TRBJ2-2; 7 nucleotides line up with TRBD1. The ends lost 4 bases at V and 3 bases at J; junction bases unmatched: 6. This CDR3 region has 15 residues. The V gene's germline CDR1 is SGHRS and CDR2 YFSETQ. CDR3 loop: CASSDSTGYTGELFF. CDR3 coding DNA: TGCGCCAGCAGCGATTCGACAGGGTACACCGGGGAGCTGTTTTTT.